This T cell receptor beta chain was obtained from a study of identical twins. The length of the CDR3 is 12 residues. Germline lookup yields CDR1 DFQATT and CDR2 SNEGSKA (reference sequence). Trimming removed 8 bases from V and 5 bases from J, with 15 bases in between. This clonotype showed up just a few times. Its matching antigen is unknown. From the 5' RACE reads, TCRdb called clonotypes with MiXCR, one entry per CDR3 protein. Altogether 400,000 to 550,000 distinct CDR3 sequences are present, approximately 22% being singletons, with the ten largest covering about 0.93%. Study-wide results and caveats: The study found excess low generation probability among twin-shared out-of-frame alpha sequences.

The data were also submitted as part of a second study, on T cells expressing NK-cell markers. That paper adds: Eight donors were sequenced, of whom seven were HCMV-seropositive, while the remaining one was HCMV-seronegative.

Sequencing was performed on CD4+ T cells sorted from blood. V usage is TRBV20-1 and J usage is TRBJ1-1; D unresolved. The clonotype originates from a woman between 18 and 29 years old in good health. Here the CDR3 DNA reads TGCAGTACCTTTTGGGGAAGGACTGAAGCTTTCTTT. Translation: CSTFWGRTEAFF.